The TCR beta chain described here comes from a study of post-analysis software for immune sequencing data. Study in general: There were relapsing-remitting, secondary progressive and progressive-relapsing multiple sclerosis among the disease courses included.

Regarding this clonotype: The antigen is unknown.

After removal of 5 bases from V and 5 bases from J, the junction contained 3 bases not matched to a gene. The CDR3 sequence is 14 residues long. Germline V lookup: CDR1 SGHTA, CDR2 FQGNSA. Sequencing libraries made from TCR beta cDNA carried unique molecular identifiers. T cells numbering roughly 1 to 10 million yielded roughly 500,000 cDNA molecules. From the PCR reads, TCRdb called clonotypes with MiXCR, one entry per CDR3 protein. The data show 650,000 to 850,000 distinct CDR3 sequences, with approximately 44% seen just once and approximately 5% held by the top ten. Whole-study results and caveats: When the samples were clustered directly with F measure, those that had been prepared in the same batch showed strong co-clustering. Controls showed significantly higher normalized Chao1 diversity than did multiple sclerosis patients. There were about 5 TRBV segments more frequent in patients than controls, and TRBV5-6, TRBV5-1 and TRBV20-1 were among them.

The sequenced sample was blood. The clonotype was recovered from a girl between 10 and 17 years old with multiple sclerosis. This chain joins TRBV7-2 and TRBJ2-7, with 13 bases aligning to TRBD2. DNA for the CDR3: TGTGCCAGCAGCCGGACTAGCGGGAGTAACGAGCAGTACTTC. Translation: CASSRTSGSNEQYF.